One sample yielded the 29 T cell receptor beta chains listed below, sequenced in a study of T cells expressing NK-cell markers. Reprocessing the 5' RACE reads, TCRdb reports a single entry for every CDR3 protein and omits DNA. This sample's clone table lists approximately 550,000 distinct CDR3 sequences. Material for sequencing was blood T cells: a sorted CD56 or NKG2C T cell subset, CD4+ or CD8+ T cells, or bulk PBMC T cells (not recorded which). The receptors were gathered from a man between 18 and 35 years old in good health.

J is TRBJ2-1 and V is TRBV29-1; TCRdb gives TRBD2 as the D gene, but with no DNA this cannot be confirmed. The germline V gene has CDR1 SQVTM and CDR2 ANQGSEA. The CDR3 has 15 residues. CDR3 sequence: CSVDLRGLSLNEQFF.

The CDR3 reads CASSWTSGSAADTQYF. The V call is TRBV19, the J call TRBJ2-3; TCRdb's D call of TRBD2 is untestable without DNA. The CDR3 is 16 residues long. In germline, CDR1 is LNHDA, CDR2 SQIVND (reference sequence).

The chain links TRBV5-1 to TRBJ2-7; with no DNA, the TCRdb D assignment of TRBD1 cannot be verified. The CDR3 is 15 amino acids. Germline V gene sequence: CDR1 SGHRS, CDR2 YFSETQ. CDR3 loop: CASSLPGPKSYEQYF.

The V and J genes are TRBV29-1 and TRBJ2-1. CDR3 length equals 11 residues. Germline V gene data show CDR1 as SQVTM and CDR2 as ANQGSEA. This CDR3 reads CSVEGVTEQFF.

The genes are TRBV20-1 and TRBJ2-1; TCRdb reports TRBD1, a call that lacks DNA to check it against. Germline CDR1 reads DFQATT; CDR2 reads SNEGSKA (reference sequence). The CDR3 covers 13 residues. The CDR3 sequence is CSAGQPGNNEQFF.

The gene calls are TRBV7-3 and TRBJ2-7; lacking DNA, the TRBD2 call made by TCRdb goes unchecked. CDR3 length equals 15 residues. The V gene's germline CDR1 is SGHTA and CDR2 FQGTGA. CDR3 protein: CASSASGGLSYEQYF.

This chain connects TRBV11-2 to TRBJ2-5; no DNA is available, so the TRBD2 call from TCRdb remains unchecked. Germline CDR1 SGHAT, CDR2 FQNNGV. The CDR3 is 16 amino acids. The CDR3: CASSVGTSGWRETQYF.

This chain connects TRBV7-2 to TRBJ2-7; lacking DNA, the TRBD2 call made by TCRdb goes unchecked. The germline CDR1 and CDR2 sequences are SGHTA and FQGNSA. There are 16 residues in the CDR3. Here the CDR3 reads CASSLPLTSGIYEQYF. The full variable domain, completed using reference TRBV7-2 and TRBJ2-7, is GAGVSQSPSNKVTEKGKDVELRCDPISGHTALYWYRQSLGQGLEFLIYFQGNSAPDKSGLPSDRFSAERTGGSVSTLTIQRTQQEDSAVYLCASSLPLTSGIYEQYFGPGTRLTVT.

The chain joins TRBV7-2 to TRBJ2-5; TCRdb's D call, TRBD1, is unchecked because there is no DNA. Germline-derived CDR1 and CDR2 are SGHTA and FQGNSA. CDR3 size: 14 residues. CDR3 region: CASSPGRYGETQYF.

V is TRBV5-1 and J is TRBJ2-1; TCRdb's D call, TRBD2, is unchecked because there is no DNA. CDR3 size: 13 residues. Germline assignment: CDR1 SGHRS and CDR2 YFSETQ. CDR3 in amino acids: CASSTSGNNEQFF.

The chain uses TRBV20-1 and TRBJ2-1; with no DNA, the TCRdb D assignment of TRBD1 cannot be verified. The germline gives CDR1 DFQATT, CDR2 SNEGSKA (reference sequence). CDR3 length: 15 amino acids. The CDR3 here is CSASDEVAPGGEQFF.

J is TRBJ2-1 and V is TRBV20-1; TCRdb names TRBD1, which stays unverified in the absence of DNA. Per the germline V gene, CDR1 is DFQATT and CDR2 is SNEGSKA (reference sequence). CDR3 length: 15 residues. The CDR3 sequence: CSAQPGPRSRNEQFF.

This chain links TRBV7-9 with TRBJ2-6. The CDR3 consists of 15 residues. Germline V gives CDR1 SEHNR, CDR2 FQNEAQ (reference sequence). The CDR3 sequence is CASSSTDSGANVLTF.

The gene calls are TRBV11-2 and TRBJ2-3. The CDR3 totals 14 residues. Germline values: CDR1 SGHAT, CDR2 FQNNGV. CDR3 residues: CASSLSRNRDTQYF.

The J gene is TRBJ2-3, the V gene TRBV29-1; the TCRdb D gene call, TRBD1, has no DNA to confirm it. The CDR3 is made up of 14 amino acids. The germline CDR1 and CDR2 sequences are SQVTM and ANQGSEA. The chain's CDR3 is CSVHGDPFTDTQYF.

The CDR3 sequence: CASSLLGTRRSETQYF. The J gene is TRBJ2-5, the V gene TRBV4-2; TCRdb indicates TRBD2, and absent DNA this call remains unverified. CDR1 and CDR2 (germline): LGHNA, YNFKEQ. The CDR3 has 16 residues.

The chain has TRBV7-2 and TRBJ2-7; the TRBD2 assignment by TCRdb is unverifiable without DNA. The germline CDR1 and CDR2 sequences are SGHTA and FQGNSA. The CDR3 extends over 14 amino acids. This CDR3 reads CASSGAGTSYEQYF.

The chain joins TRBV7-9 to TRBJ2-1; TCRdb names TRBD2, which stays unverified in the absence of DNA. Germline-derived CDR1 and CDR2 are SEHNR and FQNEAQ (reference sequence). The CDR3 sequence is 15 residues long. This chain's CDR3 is CASSLVAGVIDEQFF.

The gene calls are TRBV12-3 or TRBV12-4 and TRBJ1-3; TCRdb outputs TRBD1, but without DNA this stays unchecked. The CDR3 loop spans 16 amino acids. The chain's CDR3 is CASRGGTHDSGNTIYF.

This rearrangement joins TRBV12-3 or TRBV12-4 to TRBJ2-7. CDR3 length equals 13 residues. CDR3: CASSPLARYEQYF.

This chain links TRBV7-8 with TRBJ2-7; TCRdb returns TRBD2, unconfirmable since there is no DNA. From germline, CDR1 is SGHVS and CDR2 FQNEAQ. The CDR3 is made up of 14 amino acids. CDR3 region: CASSFPPGQHEQYF.

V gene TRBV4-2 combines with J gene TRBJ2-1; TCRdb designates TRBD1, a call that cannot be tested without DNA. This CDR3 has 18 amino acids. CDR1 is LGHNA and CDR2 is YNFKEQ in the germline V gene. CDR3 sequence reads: CASSQEGGGTSSYNEQFF.

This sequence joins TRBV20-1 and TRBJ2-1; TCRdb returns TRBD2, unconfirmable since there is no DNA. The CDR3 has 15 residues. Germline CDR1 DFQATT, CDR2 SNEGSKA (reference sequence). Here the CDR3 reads CSASGRTSRVNEQFF.

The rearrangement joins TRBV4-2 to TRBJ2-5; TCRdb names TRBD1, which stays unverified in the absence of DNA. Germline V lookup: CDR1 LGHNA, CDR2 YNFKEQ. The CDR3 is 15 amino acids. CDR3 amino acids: CASSPSRQGARGQYF.

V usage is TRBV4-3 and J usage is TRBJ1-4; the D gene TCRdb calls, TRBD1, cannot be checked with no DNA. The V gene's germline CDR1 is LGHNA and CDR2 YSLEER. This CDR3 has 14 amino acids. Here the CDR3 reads CASSQEGDGEKLFF.

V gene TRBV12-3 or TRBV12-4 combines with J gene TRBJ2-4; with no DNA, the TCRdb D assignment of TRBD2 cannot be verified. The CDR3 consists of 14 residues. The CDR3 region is CASRAGTSDNIQYF.

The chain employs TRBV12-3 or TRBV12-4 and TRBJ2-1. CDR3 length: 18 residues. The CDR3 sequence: CASSSSRSWREALDEQFF.

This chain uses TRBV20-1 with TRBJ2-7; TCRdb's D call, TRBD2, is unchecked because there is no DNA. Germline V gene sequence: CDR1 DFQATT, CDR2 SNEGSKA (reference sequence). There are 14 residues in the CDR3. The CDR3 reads CSARGRIIAYEQYF.

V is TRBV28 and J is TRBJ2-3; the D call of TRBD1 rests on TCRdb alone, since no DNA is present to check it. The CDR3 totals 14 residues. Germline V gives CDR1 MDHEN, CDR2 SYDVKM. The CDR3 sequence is CASRDRGWPDTQYF.